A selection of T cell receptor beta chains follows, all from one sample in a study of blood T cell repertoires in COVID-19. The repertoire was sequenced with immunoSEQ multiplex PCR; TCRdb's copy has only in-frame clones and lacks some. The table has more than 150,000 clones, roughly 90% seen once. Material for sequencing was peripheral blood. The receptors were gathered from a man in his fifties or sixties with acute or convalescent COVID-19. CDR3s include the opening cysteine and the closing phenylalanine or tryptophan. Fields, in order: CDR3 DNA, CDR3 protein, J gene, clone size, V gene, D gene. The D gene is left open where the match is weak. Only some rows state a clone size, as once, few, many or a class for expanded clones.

TGTGCCAGCAGCGTAGCCGAGAGTAATTCACCCCTCCACTTT,CASSVAESNSPLHF,TRBJ1-6,-,TRBV9,-
TGTGCCAGCAGCCCCGGCGGGAGGGGCTGGCAGTATTTT,CASSPGGRGWQYF,TRBJ2-3,-,TRBV7-3,TRBD2
TGTGCCAGCAGCCCGGACAGGGGGAATTCACCCCTCCACTTT,CASSPDRGNSPLHF,TRBJ1-6,-,TRBV9,TRBD1
TGTGCCAGCAGCCTATCCGACAGGACGGTAGCCAAAAACATTCAGTACTTC,CASSLSDRTVAKNIQYF,TRBJ2-4,-,TRBV14,-
TGTGCCATCAGTGGCGGGGCAGGGGGGTACAATGAGCAGTTCTTC,CAISGGAGGYNEQFF,TRBJ2-1,-,TRBV10-3,-
TGTGCCAGCAGCTTATTAGAGGGGTCGAGGGGGAAAATGAACACTGAAGCTTTCTTT,CASSLLEGSRGKMNTEAFF,TRBJ1-1,-,TRBV7-9,-
TGTGCCAGCAGCTCTCTAGCGGGGGAGAGCTCTGGGGCCAACGTCCTGACTTTC,CASSSLAGESSGANVLTF,TRBJ2-6,-,TRBV7-3,TRBD2
TGTGCCAGCAGTTTAAACCCACTAGCGGGAATACGAGGAAACATTCAGTACTTC,CASSLNPLAGIRGNIQYF,TRBJ2-4,-,TRBV28,TRBD2
TGTGCCAGCAGGAAACAGGGGGCGAGCAATCAGCCCCAGCATTTT,CASRKQGASNQPQHF,TRBJ1-5,once,TRBV6-5,TRBD1
TGTGCCAGTAGTATAGCGGGAGATAAACCCAATTACTTC,CASSIAGDKPNYF,TRBJ2-7,-,TRBV19,-
TGTGCCAGCAGCTCCAGACAGGGGAACACCGGGGAGCTGTTTTTT,CASSSRQGNTGELFF,TRBJ2-2,-,TRBV7-2,TRBD1
TGTGCCAGCAGCTTGGAGGGATGGCAAGAGACCCAGTACTTC,CASSLEGWQETQYF,TRBJ2-5,-,TRBV7-3,-
TGCGCCAGCAGCCCCCAGGAAGTTAGCAATCAGCCCCAGCATTTT,CASSPQEVSNQPQHF,TRBJ1-5,-,TRBV4-1,-
TGTGCCAGCAGTTTATTCCCCCTTAAGACAACAACCTCAGGGGAGCTGTTTTTT,CASSLFPLKTTTSGELFF,TRBJ2-2,-,TRBV28,-
TGTGCCACCAGCAGAGGGACAGACCAAGAGACCCAGTACTTC,CATSRGTDQETQYF,TRBJ2-5,-,TRBV15,-